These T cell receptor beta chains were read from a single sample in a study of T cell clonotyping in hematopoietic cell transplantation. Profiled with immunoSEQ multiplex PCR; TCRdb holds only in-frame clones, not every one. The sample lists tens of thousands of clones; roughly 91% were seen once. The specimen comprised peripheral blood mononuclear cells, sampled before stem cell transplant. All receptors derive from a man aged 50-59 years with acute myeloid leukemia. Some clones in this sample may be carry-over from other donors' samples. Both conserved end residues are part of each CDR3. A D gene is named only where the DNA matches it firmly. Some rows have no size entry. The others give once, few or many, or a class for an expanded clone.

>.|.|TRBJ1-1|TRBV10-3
TGTGCCATCAGCGCCCGGGAAAGAGGCACTGAAGCTTTCTTT
CAISARERGTEAFF
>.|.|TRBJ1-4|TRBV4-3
TGCGCCAGCAGCCCCGAAGTAGGATCAGGTTTTAATGAAAAACTGTTTTTT
CASSPEVGSGFNEKLFF
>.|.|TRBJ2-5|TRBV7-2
TGTGCCAGCAGCCCAATCGGCGCGGGGTACCAAGAGACCCAGTACTTC
CASSPIGAGYQETQYF
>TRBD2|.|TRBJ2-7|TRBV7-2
TGTGCCAGCAGCTTAAGATCCACTAGCGGCCTGCAGACCCCCTACGAGCAGTACTTC
CASSLRSTSGLQTPYEQYF
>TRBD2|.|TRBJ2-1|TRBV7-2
TGTGCCAGCAGCTTAAGGTTAGCGGGAGGGAATGAGCAGTTCTTC
CASSLRLAGGNEQFF
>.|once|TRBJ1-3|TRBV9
TGTGCCAGCTCACAGACTATTGGAAACACCATATATTTT
CASSQTIGNTIYF
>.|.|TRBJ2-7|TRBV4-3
TGCGCCAGCAGCCAAGATCACAGGTCCGACGAGCAGTACTTC
CASSQDHRSDEQYF
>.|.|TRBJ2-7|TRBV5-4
TGTGCCAGCAGCTTGGCGAGTCGAGGGTCTCGGGAGCAGTACTTC
CASSLASRGSREQYF
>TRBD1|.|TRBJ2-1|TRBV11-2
TGTGCCAGCAGCTTAGATCGGACAGGGGTAGGTGAGCAGTTCTTC
CASSLDRTGVGEQFF
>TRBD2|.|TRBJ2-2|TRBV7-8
TGTGCCAGCAGCTTAGGTCACCTAGTAGCGGGAGATGGGACCGGGGAGCTGTTTTTT
CASSLGHLVAGDGTGELFF
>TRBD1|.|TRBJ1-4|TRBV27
TGTGCCAGCAGTTTGTACCGGGACAGGCCTGAAAAACTGTTTTTT
CASSLYRDRPEKLFF
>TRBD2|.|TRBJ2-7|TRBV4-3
TGCGCCAGCAGCCCCGAGCGGGAGAGGGAGCAGTACTTC
CASSPEREREQYF
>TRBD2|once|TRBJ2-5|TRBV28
TGTGCCAGCAGGAGGGAGACTAGCGGGTCCTCAGAGACCCAGTACTTC
CASRRETSGSSETQYF
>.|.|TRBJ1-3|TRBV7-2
TGTGCCAGCAGCTTAGCGGGAGTTGGAAACACCATATATTTT
CASSLAGVGNTIYF
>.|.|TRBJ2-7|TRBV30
TGTGCCTGGAGTGCGTTGGGACCGAATTACGAGCAGTACTTC
CAWSALGPNYEQYF
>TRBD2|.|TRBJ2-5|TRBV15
TGTGCCACCAGCAGAGACCAACTAGCGTGGGGGTACCCCCAAAAGACCCAGTACTTC
CATSRDQLAWGYPQKTQYF
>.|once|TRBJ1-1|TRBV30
TGTGCCTGGAGTGAGGTGGGGGGATACACTGAAGCTTTCTTT
CAWSEVGGYTEAFF
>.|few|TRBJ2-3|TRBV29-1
TGCAGCGTTGGGGTCAGCGGAGATACGCAGTATTTT
CSVGVSGDTQYF
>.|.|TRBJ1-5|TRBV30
TGTGCCTGGAGTAGGCTGGATCAGCCCCAGCATTTT
CAWSRLDQPQHF
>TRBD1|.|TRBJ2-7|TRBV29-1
TGCAGCGTTGACAGTACAGGGGTAGGAGAGCAGTACTTC
CSVDSTGVGEQYF
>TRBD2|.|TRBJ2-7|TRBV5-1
TGCGCCAGCAGCTTGAGGGTAGCGGGAGACTACGAGCAGTACTTC
CASSLRVAGDYEQYF
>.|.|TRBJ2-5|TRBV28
TGTGCCAGCAGTGGGGGCTCGGGGGGCCAAGAGACCCAGTACTTC
CASSGGSGGQETQYF
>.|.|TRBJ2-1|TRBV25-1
TGTGCCAGCACGGAAGAGGGGGGGAGGTCCTACAATGAGCAGTTCTTC
CASTEEGGRSYNEQFF
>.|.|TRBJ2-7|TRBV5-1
TGCGCCAGCAGTGCGAGGGGGGGTCTTTTTTCTTACGAGCAGTACTTC
CASSARGGLFSYEQYF
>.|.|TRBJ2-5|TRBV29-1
TGCAGCGTGACCCACCAAGACGGGCAGACCCAGTACTTC
CSVTHQDGQTQYF
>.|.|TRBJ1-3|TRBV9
TGTGCCAGCAGCGTAGGTGGAGGGACTGGAAACACCATATATTTT
CASSVGGGTGNTIYF
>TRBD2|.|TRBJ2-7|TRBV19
TGTGCCAGTAGGAAGACTAGCGGGAGCCAGGAGGAGCAGTACTTC
CASRKTSGSQEEQYF
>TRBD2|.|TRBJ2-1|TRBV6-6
TGTGCCAGCACTCCGGGACTAGCCCACTACAATGAGCAGTTCTTC
CASTPGLAHYNEQFF
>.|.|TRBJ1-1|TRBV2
TGTGCCAGCAGGGTACAGGGCCCGGGCACTGAAGCTTTCTTT
CASRVQGPGTEAFF
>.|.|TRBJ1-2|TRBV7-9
TGTGCCAGCAGCTTCGGGTATGGCTACACCTTC
CASSFGYGYTF
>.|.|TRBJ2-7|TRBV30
TGTGCCTGGAGTGTACAAGGGTTCTCCTACGAGCAGTACTTC
CAWSVQGFSYEQYF
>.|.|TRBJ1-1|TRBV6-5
TGTGCCAGCACCAGCTTGCCCGGGAACACTGAAGCTTTCTTT
CASTSLPGNTEAFF
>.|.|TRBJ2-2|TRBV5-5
TGTGCCAGCAGCTTGGTCGGCGGGGAGCTGTTTTTT
CASSLVGGELFF
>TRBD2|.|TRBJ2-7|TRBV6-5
TGTGCCAGCAGTTATTCCATCGGGACTAGCAAGCGCGAGCAGTACTTC
CASSYSIGTSKREQYF
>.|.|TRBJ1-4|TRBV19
TGTGCCAGTACCCCGACAGCGCACCATGAAAAACTGTTTTTT
CASTPTAHHEKLFF
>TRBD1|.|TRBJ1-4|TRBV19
TGTGCCAGTAAACCCCTGGACAGGGATGGAAAACTGTTTTTT
CASKPLDRDGKLFF
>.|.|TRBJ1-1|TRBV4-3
TGCGCCAGCAGCCAAGCCCTCGGAATGAGCACTGAAGCTTTCTTT
CASSQALGMSTEAFF
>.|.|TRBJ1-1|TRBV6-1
TGTGCCAGCAGATTACAGTGGAACACTGAAGCTTTCTTT
CASRLQWNTEAFF